These 18 T cell receptor beta chains were sequenced from one sample in a study of PD-L1 blockade in urothelial cancer (dated by TCRdb to 2016 to 2017). The library was prepared using the immunoSEQ multiplex PCR assay. In its TCRdb copy, this immuneACCESS table keeps in-frame sequences only and misses some clones. Where compared with another copy, unresolved V genes explain less than half of these, and the others have no known cause. Present in this sample are fewer than 50,000 clones, about 90% of which were seen just once. Together, the top ten hold about 6.8% of the sample. Interpreted using the paper, the time point label stands for: peripheral blood 6 weeks after treatment start. The sample was PBMCs, taken around atezolizumab (anti-PD-L1) treatment. The receptor source for this set is a man between 70 and 80 years old with urothelial cancer.

This clone appeared once. The V call is TRBV27, the J call TRBJ1-2; D may be TRBD1 (5 bases). V lost 5 bases and J 8 bases, leaving 15 bases between the germline ends. The germline V gene encodes CDR1 MNHEY and CDR2 SMNVEV (reference sequence). The CDR3 runs to 13 residues. DNA for the CDR3: TGTGCCAGCAGTGCGTCGAAGGGGTTCGGCTACACCTTC. This sequence encodes CASSASKGFGYTF.

The chain carries TRBV5-1 and TRBJ2-7, with D maybe TRBD2 (6 bases). Trimming cost V 1 base and J 0 bases, with 8 bases left between them. The CDR3 loop spans 14 amino acids. Germline V CDR1 and CDR2: SGHRS, YFSETQ. For the CDR3, the DNA is TGCGCCAGCAGCTTGCTCGGGAGCTCCTACGAGCAGTACTTC. Protein product: CASSLLGSSYEQYF.

This sequence joins TRBV18 and TRBJ2-7; D may be TRBD1 (6 bases). CDR1 is KGHSH, CDR2 LQKENI, per germline. This CDR3 spans 13 amino acids. V was cut by 5 bases and J by 5 bases, with 13 bases left in between. The CDR3 is CASSTRTEDEQYF. The CDR3 region has the DNA TGTGCCAGCTCAACCCGGACAGAGGACGAGCAGTACTTC.

The chain uses TRBV6-5 and TRBJ1-5; D possibly corresponds to TRBD1 (6 bases). Germline assignment: CDR1 MNHEY and CDR2 SVGAGI. The CDR3 is 14 residues long. V was pared by 6 bases and J by 3 bases, with 12 bases between. This CDR3 is CASRDGGPNQPQHF. DNA of the CDR3: TGTGCCAGCAGAGATGGGGGCCCCAATCAGCCCCAGCATTTT.

CDR3 loop: CASSQILPGQDYEQYF. The CDR3 region has the DNA TGTGCCAGCAGCCAAATCTTACCGGGACAAGACTACGAGCAGTACTTC. This chain joins TRBV4-2 and TRBJ2-7, with D maybe TRBD1 (6 bases). Trimming shortened V by 2 bases and J by 3 bases, and 17 bases separated the two germline ends. This CDR3 has 16 amino acids. Germline V gene data show CDR1 as LGHNA and CDR2 as YNFKEQ.

The rearrangement uses TRBV27 and TRBJ2-5; 7 bases align to TRBD1. The CDR3 is made up of 14 amino acids. V shed 9 bases, J shed 5 bases, and the junction held 12 bases outside the gene matches. Germline CDR1 and CDR2: MNHEY and SMNVEV (reference sequence). The CDR3 spells CASHRTGEWETQYF. CDR3 DNA sequence: TGTGCCAGTCACCGTACAGGGGAATGGGAGACCCAGTACTTC.

The rearrangement joins TRBV5-5 to TRBJ2-5; 9 nucleotides agree with TRBD1. With V trimmed by 3 bases and J by 3 bases, 9 bases remained unmatched. Germline CDR1 is SGHKS and CDR2 is YYEKEE (reference sequence). This CDR3 contains 16 residues. CDR3 in amino acids: CASSSPDRGKKETQYF. The CDR3 region has the DNA TGTGCCAGCAGCTCCCCCGACAGGGGGAAAAAAGAGACCCAGTACTTC.

The rearrangement links TRBV6-6 to TRBJ2-2; TRBD2 matches at 7 bases. This CDR3 has 14 residues. V dropped 7 bases and J dropped 7; count of bases not matched to a gene: 9. CDR1 and CDR2 (germline): MNHNY, SVGAGI (reference sequence). DNA for the CDR3: TGTGCCAGCATGGGTGGGAGGGCCGGCGGGGAGCTGTTTTTT. This codes for CASMGGRAGGELFF.

This chain uses TRBV4-1 with TRBJ1-2, with 10 bases fitting TRBD1. V was pared by 1 base and J by 4 bases, with 6 bases of the junction left unmatched. CDR1 is MGHRA and CDR2 is YSYEKL in the germline V gene. The CDR3 is 16 residues long. DNA of the CDR3: TGCGCCAGCAGCCAAGCTGGACAGGGGGTAGGCTATGGCTACACCTTC. Its protein product is CASSQAGQGVGYGYTF.

The V call is TRBV15, the J call TRBJ2-7; 7 nucleotides agree with TRBD2. The CDR3 spans 14 residues. Per germline, CDR1 LNHNV and CDR2 YYDKDF (reference sequence). V lost 9 bases, J lost 2 bases, and 10 bases stayed unmatched. CDR3 sequence: CATASGFTTYEQYF. In DNA, the CDR3 is TGTGCCACGGCTAGCGGCTTTACTACCTACGAGCAGTACTTC.

In DNA form, the CDR3 reads TGTGCCAGCAGCTTGGCCAGGGGAGCAGAGACCCAGTACTTC. This translates into CASSLARGAETQYF. The rearrangement uses TRBV5-6 and TRBJ2-5; possibly TRBD1 for D (6 bases). There are 14 residues in the CDR3. V lost 0 bases, J lost 4 bases, and 10 bases lay in between. Germline V lookup: CDR1 SGHDT, CDR2 YYEEEE. The variable domain in full, completed from reference TRBV5-6 and TRBJ2-5, reads DAGVTQSPTHLIKTRGQQVTLRCSPKSGHDTVSWYQQALGQGPQFIFQYYEEEERQRGNFPDRFSGHQFPNYSSELNVNALLLGDSALYLCASSLARGAETQYFGPGTRLLVL.

The J gene is TRBJ2-3, the V gene TRBV9, with 10 bases matching TRBD2. Germline V gene lookup returns CDR1 SGDLS and CDR2 YYNGEE. J was trimmed by 5 bases and V by 0 bases; bases with no gene match: 3. This CDR3 has 15 amino acids. CDR3 bases: TGTGCCAGCAGCGTAGGTGGGACTAGCGTAGATACGCAGTATTTT. Protein product: CASSVGGTSVDTQYF.

This chain uses TRBV4-1 with TRBJ1-4, with TRBD1 matching 10 bases. V trimming: 2 bases; J trimming: 8 bases; junction bases outside the gene matches: 5. There are 15 residues in the CDR3. Germline V gene sequence: CDR1 MGHRA, CDR2 YSYEKL. For the CDR3, the DNA is TGCGCCAGCAGCCAATCCGGGACAGGGGAGGAAAAACTGTTTTTT. Amino acid sequence: CASSQSGTGEEKLFF.

This sequence joins TRBV5-1 and TRBJ2-1, with TRBD1 matching over 7 bases. Germline values: CDR1 SGHRS, CDR2 YFSETQ. Unmatched junction bases numbered 7, after V lost 4 bases and J lost 0 bases. The length of the CDR3 is 16 residues. This CDR3 reads CASSHQGVSSYNEQFF. The CDR3 DNA reads TGCGCCAGCAGCCATCAGGGGGTCTCCTCCTACAATGAGCAGTTCTTC.

The rearrangement joins TRBV10-3 to TRBJ2-3; 7 bases line up with TRBD1. Germline values: CDR1 ENHRY, CDR2 SYGVKD. This CDR3 is built from 17 residues. J gave up 2 bases and V 4 bases, and 12 bases lay outside the gene matches. The CDR3 DNA sequence: TGTGCCATCAGTGGGGGACAGACAGGGAACCCCACAGATACGCAGTATTTT. Translation: CAISGGQTGNPTDTQYF.

The chain links TRBV7-2 to TRBJ2-1; TRBD2 matches 12 bases. The germline V gene has CDR1 SGHTA and CDR2 FQGNSA. CDR3 size: 17 residues. V was clipped by 5 bases and J by 9 bases; unmatched bases: 14. Here the CDR3 reads CASSNVETSGGRGEQFF. The CDR3 DNA reads as TGTGCCAGCAGCAATGTCGAGACTAGCGGGGGACGGGGTGAGCAGTTCTTC.

V usage is TRBV18 and J usage is TRBJ2-2, with a weak D call TRBD1 (5 bases). Between the trimmed V and J ends, which lost 3 bases and 1 base, there was a span of 12 bases. The V gene's germline CDR1 is KGHSH and CDR2 LQKENI. The CDR3 loop spans 16 amino acids. The CDR3 protein is CASSPLPDRNTGELFF. CDR3 nucleotide sequence: TGTGCCAGCTCACCTCTTCCAGACAGGAACACCGGGGAGCTGTTTTTT.

This sequence joins TRBV4-1 and TRBJ2-7; 8 bases map to TRBD2. This CDR3 has 15 residues. In germline, CDR1 is MGHRA, CDR2 YSYEKL. Trimming removed 2 bases from V and 3 bases from J; junction bases left unmatched: 6. CDR3: CASSQNPREGYEQYF. CDR3 nucleotides: TGCGCCAGCAGCCAAAACCCTCGGGAGGGCTACGAGCAGTACTTC.